The 16 T cell receptor beta chains below come from one sample, sequenced in a study of early T cells in non-severe SARS-CoV-2 infection. TCRdb ran MiXCR on the 5' RACE reads and lists one entry per CDR3 protein. Of more than 60,000 distinct CDR3 sequences listed, 12% were seen once; the top ten hold more than 0.9%. The sample consisted of whole blood, taken at baseline. The receptor source for this set is an adult who was a healthcare worker with PCR-confirmed SARS-CoV-2 infection or an uninfected control (not recorded which). The donor label of this sample is uncertain.

This clonotype showed up just a few times. This chain connects TRBV5-1 to TRBJ1-1, with TRBD1 matching 10 bases. Trimming cost V 3 bases and J 4 bases; bases outside gene matches: 6. Germline V gene sequence: CDR1 SGHRS, CDR2 YFSETQ. The length of the CDR3 is 15 residues. CDR3 amino acids: CASSYRDRGPTEAFF. The DNA of the CDR3 is TGCGCCAGCAGCTACCGGGACAGGGGCCCCACTGAAGCTTTCTTT.

A few counts support this clonotype. The chain employs TRBV7-9 and TRBJ2-7, with TRBD2 matching over 8 bases. With V trimmed by 1 base and J by 3 bases, 8 bases remained unmatched. The CDR3 is 16 residues long. Germline V gene data show CDR1 as SEHNR and CDR2 as FQNEAQ (reference sequence). CDR3 sequence reads: CASSLGVREGNYEQYV. The CDR3 nucleotides are TGTGCCAGCAGCTTAGGTGTTCGGGAGGGAAACTACGAGCAGTACGTC.

The chain joins TRBV6-6 to TRBJ2-3, with D perhaps matching TRBD2 (5 bases). Per germline, CDR1 MNHNY and CDR2 SVGAGI (reference sequence). CDR3 length: 15 residues. The V end lost 2 bases, the J end lost 2 bases, and 11 bases lay between the germline ends. CDR3 in amino acids: CASSYGRVITDTQYF. The DNA for the CDR3 is TGTGCCAGCAGTTACGGGCGGGTCATCACAGATACGCAGTATTTT.

This clonotype showed up many times. The V and J genes are TRBV4-1 and TRBJ1-1; 9 bases agree with TRBD1. Trimming cost V 4 bases and J 0 bases; bases outside gene matches: 6. Germline values: CDR1 MGHRA, CDR2 YSYEKL. The CDR3 spans 16 residues. The CDR3 loop is CASSPGDRDLNTEAFF. The CDR3 bases are TGCGCCAGCAGCCCTGGGGACAGGGATTTGAACACTGAAGCTTTCTTT.

The gene calls are TRBV6-5 and TRBJ1-1; 10 nucleotides line up with TRBD1. The CDR3 consists of 15 residues. Germline-derived CDR1 and CDR2 are MNHEY and SVGAGI. The V and J ends lost 8 bases and 2 bases, in that order; junction bases with no gene match: 8. DNA for the CDR3: TGTGCCAGCCTCCGGGACAGGGGACCAAACACTGAAGCTTTCTTT. This gives the protein CASLRDRGPNTEAFF.

A few counts support this clonotype. The J gene is TRBJ2-3, the V gene TRBV29-1; TRBD2 matches at 7 bases. Germline V gene sequence: CDR1 SQVTM, CDR2 ANQGSEA. The CDR3 covers 13 residues. V dropped 3 bases and J dropped 2; count of bases not matched to a gene: 2. The CDR3 DNA reads TGCAGCGTTGAGAGGGACTACACAGATACGCAGTATTTT. Its translation: CSVERDYTDTQYF.

In this sample, this clonotype turned up many times. V usage is TRBV21-1 and J usage is TRBJ2-5; the table names TRBD1, a call not compared with the DNA. TRBV21-1 is a known pseudogene. The CDR3 has 17 amino acids. The CDR3 loop reads CASSNWSDRETQETQYF. In DNA form, the CDR3 reads TGTGCCAGCAGCAATTGGTCCGACAGGGAGACACAAGAGACCCAGTACTTC.

The V gene is TRBV28, the J gene TRBJ2-4; possibly TRBD2 for D (6 bases). The ends were cut back, 5 bases at V and 0 bases at J, with 20 bases in the middle. This CDR3 is 18 amino acids long. The germline CDR1 and CDR2 sequences are MDHEN and SYDVKM. The CDR3 sequence: CASSLPPGTGLAKNIQYF. The CDR3, as DNA: TGTGCCAGCAGTCTCCCCCCCGGGACGGGACTAGCCAAAAACATTCAGTACTTC.

This clonotype occurred a few times. This sequence joins TRBV12-3 or TRBV12-4 and TRBJ1-1, with TRBD1 matching 8 bases. J gave up 6 bases and V 7 bases, and 7 bases lay outside the gene matches. The CDR3 has 13 amino acids. The CDR3 DNA follows: TGTGCCAGCACCACCAAACAGGGGGCTGAAGCTTTCTTT. It translates to CASTTKQGAEAFF.

The V and J genes are TRBV12-3 or TRBV12-4 and TRBJ2-5, with D tentatively TRBD2 (6 bases). The CDR3 loop spans 16 amino acids. V lost 8 bases, J lost 2 bases, and 21 bases lay in between. This CDR3 is CASPIFGADYQETQYF. DNA of the CDR3: TGTGCCAGCCCGATTTTTGGGGCGGACTATCAAGAGACCCAGTACTTC.

The chain recombines TRBV12-3 or TRBV12-4 with TRBJ1-1; TRBD1 agrees at 8 bases. The CDR3 has 14 amino acids. With V trimmed by 2 bases and J by 1 base, 0 bases remained unmatched. The CDR3 DNA follows: TGTGCCAGCAGTTTAACAGGGGGGAACACTGAAGCTTTCTTT. It is translated as CASSLTGGNTEAFF.

The gene calls are TRBV11-3 and TRBJ2-1; no clear D gene. V lost 1 base and J 5 bases, leaving 3 bases between the germline ends. Germline V gene lookup returns CDR1 SGHNT and CDR2 YENEEA. CDR3 length: 12 residues. CDR3: CASSLANNEQFF. In nucleotides, the CDR3 is TGTGCCAGCAGCTTAGCCAACAATGAGCAGTTCTTC.

A word on this clonotype: An end of the junction does not agree with germline; a read error may underlie this. The chain links TRBV7-2 to TRBJ1-5; possible D gene TRBD1, 5 bases. The CDR3 loop spans 14 amino acids. Germline-derived CDR1 and CDR2 are SGHTA and FQGNSA. The CDR3 spells CASSLAGLRQPQHF. The CDR3 DNA sequence: TGTGCCAGCAGCCTAGCAGGGCTCCGTCAGCCCCAGCATTTT.

This clonotype was observed a handful of times. V is TRBV6-5 and J is TRBJ1-1, with a tentative D call TRBD1 (6 bases). The V and J ends lost 2 bases and 4 bases respectively, with 11 bases between them. Germline loops: CDR1 MNHEY, CDR2 SVGAGI. The CDR3 is 14 amino acids. This CDR3 reads CASSYRQDGTEAFF. The CDR3 nucleotides are TGTGCCAGCAGTTACAGACAGGATGGCACTGAAGCTTTCTTT.

This clonotype appeared a few times. V and J are TRBV5-1 and TRBJ2-5, with TRBD2 matching 10 bases. The germline CDR1 and CDR2 sequences are SGHRS and YFSETQ. The CDR3 loop spans 18 amino acids. Trimming at V came to 1 base and at J to 2 bases, leaving 11 bases not matched to a gene. CDR3 nucleotides: TGCGCCAGCAGCTTGTTTTTAATAGCTAGCGGGAGTCAAGAGACCCAGTACTTC. Its protein product is CASSLFLIASGSQETQYF.

This chain links TRBV11-3 with TRBJ2-3; 7 bases line up with TRBD2. Germline V gene sequence: CDR1 SGHNT, CDR2 YENEEA. Trimming removed 0 bases from V and 7 bases from J; junction bases left unmatched: 10. This CDR3 has 16 amino acids. The CDR3 reads CASSLEGGLRTHTQYF. CDR3 nucleotides: TGTGCCAGCAGCTTAGAGGGGGGACTAAGGACCCATACGCAGTATTTT.